This T cell receptor beta chain was observed in a study of T cells in tuberculosis. Study-wide context: Sequenced TCRs come from CD1B-GMM tetramer-binding T cells.

This table comes from immunoSEQ multiplex PCR, and its TCRdb copy is limited to in-frame clones, with some not included. Of 35,000 to 50,000 clones in the sample, around 94% were seen once. On average roughly 92,000 T cells per donor were immunosequenced. Trimming left V 0 bases short and J 6 bases short, with 16 bases between. Germline CDR1 SGDLS, CDR2 YYNGEE. This CDR3 is built from 16 residues. Sequenced input: PBMCs. The chain carries TRBV9 and TRBJ2-1, with D possibly being TRBD2 (6 bases). The clonotype originates from a donor between 10 and 35 years old with latent tuberculosis or without tuberculosis infection. Some clones in this sample may be carry-over from other donors' samples. The CDR3 nucleotides read TGTGCCAGCAGCGTAGTAAGATGGGGGGAGCGCAATGAGCAGTTCTTC. Protein product: CASSVVRWGERNEQFF.